The entry below describes one TCR beta chain. The table came from immunoSEQ multiplex PCR; TCRdb's copy has only in-frame clones and leaves some out. The repertoire has some 180,000 clones, about 85% of them found once; the top ten carry 6%. This entry comes from a study of blood T cell repertoires in COVID-19. The material sequenced was peripheral blood. This sequence was found in a woman aged 35 to 49 with COVID-19, enrolled during active disease.

This CDR3 reads CAGRGGGRGYTF. The DNA of the CDR3 is TGTGCCGGCCGAGGGGGGGGTCGTGGCTACACCTTC. This chain connects TRBV28 to TRBJ1-2; TRBD1 might be the D (6 bases). V lost 11 bases to trimming and J lost 7 bases, with 17 bases between them. Per the germline V gene, CDR1 is MDHEN and CDR2 is SYDVKM. This CDR3 has 12 residues.